This T cell receptor (beta chain) was recovered during a study of T cell responses to AZD1222 COVID-19 vaccine. Sequenced by immunoSEQ multiplex PCR; TCRdb stores in-frame clones only, minus some. This sample yields approximately 140,000 clones, of which 80% to 95% are seen a single time; less than 3.5% belongs to the top ten. The V and J ends lost 6 bases and 1 base respectively, with 9 bases between them. The CDR3 runs 14 residues. From germline, CDR1 is MNHEY and CDR2 SVGAGI. The analysis combined second doses at about 4 or about 12 weeks. The chain employs TRBV6-5 and TRBJ2-2; D call uncertain. Sequencing used peripheral blood, obtained 28 days after the second AZD1222 dose. This clonotype was obtained from an adult who received the AZD1222 COVID-19 vaccine. This CDR3 reads CASSKRRNTGELFF. The CDR3 DNA sequence: TGTGCCAGCAGCAAAAGGAGGAACACCGGGGAGCTGTTTTTT.